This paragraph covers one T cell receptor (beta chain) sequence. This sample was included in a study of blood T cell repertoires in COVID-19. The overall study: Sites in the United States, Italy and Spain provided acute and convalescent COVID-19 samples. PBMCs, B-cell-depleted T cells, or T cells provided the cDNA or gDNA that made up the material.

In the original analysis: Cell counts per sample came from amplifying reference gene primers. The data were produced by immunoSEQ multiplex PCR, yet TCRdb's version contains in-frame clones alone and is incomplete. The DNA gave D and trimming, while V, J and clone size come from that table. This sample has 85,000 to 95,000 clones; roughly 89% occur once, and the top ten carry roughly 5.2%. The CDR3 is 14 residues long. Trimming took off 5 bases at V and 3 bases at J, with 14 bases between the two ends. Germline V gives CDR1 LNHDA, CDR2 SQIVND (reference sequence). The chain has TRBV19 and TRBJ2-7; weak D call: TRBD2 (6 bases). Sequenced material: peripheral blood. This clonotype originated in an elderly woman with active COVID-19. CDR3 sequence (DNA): TGTGCCAGTAGTGCACGGGACTTCTACTACGAGCAGTACTTC. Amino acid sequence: CASSARDFYYEQYF.